This passage covers 9 T cell receptor beta chains from one sample sequenced in a study of cytomegalovirus exposure and HLA in healthy donors. Repertoires were generated with immunoSEQ multiplex PCR, while TCRdb's copy carries only in-frame clones and drops some. The table records more than 110,000 clones, around 88% of them present only once. Sequencing was performed on PBMCs. Receptor source: a woman aged 18 to 35 in good health and CMV-seropositive.

The V call is TRBV10-3, the J call TRBJ2-3; D is perhaps TRBD2 (5 bases). Trimming shortened V by 8 bases and J by 2 bases, and 17 bases separated the two germline ends. This CDR3 spans 15 amino acids. The germline V gene encodes CDR1 ENHRY and CDR2 SYGVKD. CDR3 bases: TGTGCCATCCGGCTGGACTGGCCCAACACAGATACGCAGTATTTT. The encoded protein is CAIRLDWPNTDTQYF.

The gene calls are TRBV27 and TRBJ1-2, with D tentatively TRBD1 (5 bases). Per the germline V gene, CDR1 is MNHEY and CDR2 is SMNVEV (reference sequence). The CDR3 consists of 16 residues. Trimming shortened V by 2 bases and J by 4 bases, and 17 bases separated the two germline ends. CDR3 nucleotides: TGTGCCAGCAGTTTACGTCTTGTTTCAGGGTTCTATGGCTACACCTTC. It yields the protein CASSLRLVSGFYGYTF.

The chain links TRBV2 to TRBJ2-1, with a tentative D call TRBD1 (6 bases). Germline CDR1 reads SNHLY; CDR2 reads FYNNEI. The CDR3 runs 13 residues. Between the trimmed V and J ends, which lost 6 bases and 2 bases, there was a span of 8 bases. CDR3 loop: CASRGDTYNEQFF. In DNA, the CDR3 is TGTGCCAGCAGGGGGGACACCTACAATGAGCAGTTCTTC.

CDR3 loop: CASSLAGQPYEQYF. In DNA form, the CDR3 reads TGTGCCAGCAGCTTGGCCGGACAACCCTACGAGCAGTACTTC. The chain recombines TRBV5-6 with TRBJ2-7; D is perhaps TRBD1 (5 bases). The CDR3 is 14 residues long. Trimming cost V 0 bases and J 2 bases, with 9 bases left between them. Germline-derived CDR1 and CDR2 are SGHDT and YYEEEE.

The rearrangement links TRBV9 to TRBJ2-5, with TRBD2 matching over 13 bases. CDR1 and CDR2 (germline): SGDLS, YYNGEE. Trimming took 3 bases from V and 5 from J; bases not matched to a gene: 7. This CDR3 region has 16 residues. The CDR3 loop reads CASSAGLAGALETQYF. The CDR3 region has the DNA TGTGCCAGCAGCGCCGGACTAGCGGGAGCCTTGGAGACCCAGTACTTC.

The V and J genes are TRBV19 and TRBJ2-4, with TRBD1 identical over 7 bases. Germline CDR1 reads LNHDA; CDR2 reads SQIVND (reference sequence). Trimming cost V 1 base and J 4 bases; bases outside gene matches: 7. This CDR3 is 16 amino acids long. The CDR3 is CASSIGSPGQKNIQYF. CDR3 in DNA: TGTGCCAGTAGTATAGGAAGTCCGGGACAGAAAAACATTCAGTACTTC.

The chain employs TRBV7-9 and TRBJ1-2; 7 positions agree with TRBD1. The CDR3 covers 15 residues. V lost 4 bases to trimming and J lost 4 bases; unmatched junction nucleotides: 9. The V gene's germline CDR1 is SEHNR and CDR2 FQNEAQ (reference sequence). CDR3 coding DNA: TGTGCCAGCAGCTCCAAGACAGGGAATGCCTATGGCTACACCTTC. It is translated as CASSSKTGNAYGYTF. Full variable domain (rest looked up from reference TRBV7-9 and TRBJ1-2): DTGVSQNPRHKITKRGQNVTFRCDPISEHNRLYWYRQTLGQGPEFLTYFQNEAQLEKSRLLSDRFSAERPKGSFSTLEIQRTEQGDSAMYLCASSSKTGNAYGYTFGSGTRLTVV.

The V call is TRBV9, the J call TRBJ2-2, with TRBD2 matching 10 bases. The CDR3 runs to 16 residues. After removal of 3 bases from V and 3 bases from J, the junction contained 5 bases not matched to a gene. Germline lookup yields CDR1 SGDLS and CDR2 YYNGEE. Here the CDR3 reads CASSAAGGFDTGELFF. In DNA form, the CDR3 reads TGTGCCAGCAGCGCAGCGGGGGGGTTTGACACCGGGGAGCTGTTTTTT.

The gene calls are TRBV25-1 and TRBJ2-5, with a tentative D call TRBD2 (5 bases). V lost 5 bases, J lost 2 bases, and 12 bases lay in between. The CDR3 is made up of 14 amino acids. The V gene's germline CDR1 is MGHDK and CDR2 SYGVNS. CDR3: CASSSRDPQETQYF. The CDR3 DNA reads TGTGCCAGCAGTTCCCGGGATCCACAAGAGACCCAGTACTTC.